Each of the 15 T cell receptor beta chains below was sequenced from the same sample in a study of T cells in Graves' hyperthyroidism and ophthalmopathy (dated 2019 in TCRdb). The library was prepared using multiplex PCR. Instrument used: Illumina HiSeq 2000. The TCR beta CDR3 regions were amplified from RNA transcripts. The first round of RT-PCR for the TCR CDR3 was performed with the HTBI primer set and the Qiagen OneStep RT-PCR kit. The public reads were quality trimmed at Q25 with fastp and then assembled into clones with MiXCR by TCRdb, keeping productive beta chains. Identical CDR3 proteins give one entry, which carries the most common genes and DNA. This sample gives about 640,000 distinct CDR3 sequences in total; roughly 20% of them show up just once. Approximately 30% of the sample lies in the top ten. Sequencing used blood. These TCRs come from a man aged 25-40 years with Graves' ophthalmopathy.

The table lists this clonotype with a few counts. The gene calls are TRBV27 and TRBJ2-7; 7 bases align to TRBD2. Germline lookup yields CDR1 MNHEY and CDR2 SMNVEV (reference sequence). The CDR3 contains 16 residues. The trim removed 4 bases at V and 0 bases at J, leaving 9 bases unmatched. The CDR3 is CASSYVAGLSSYEQYF. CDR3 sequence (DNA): TGTGCCAGCAGTTATGTAGCGGGCCTGAGCTCCTACGAGCAGTACTTC.

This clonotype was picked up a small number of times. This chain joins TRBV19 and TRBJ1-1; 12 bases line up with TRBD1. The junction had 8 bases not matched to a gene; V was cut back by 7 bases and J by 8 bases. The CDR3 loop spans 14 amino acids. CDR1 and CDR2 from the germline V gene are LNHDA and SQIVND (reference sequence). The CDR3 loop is CASTSPGTGGEAFF. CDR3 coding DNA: TGTGCCAGTACCTCCCCGGGGACAGGGGGCGAAGCTTTCTTT.

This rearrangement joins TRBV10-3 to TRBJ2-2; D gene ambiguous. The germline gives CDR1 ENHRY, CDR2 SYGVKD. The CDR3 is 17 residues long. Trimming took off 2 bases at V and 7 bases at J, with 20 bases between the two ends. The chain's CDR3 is CAISEPGRSIKIGELFF. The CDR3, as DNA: TGTGCCATCAGTGAGCCCGGCAGATCTATCAAAATCGGGGAGCTGTTTTTT.

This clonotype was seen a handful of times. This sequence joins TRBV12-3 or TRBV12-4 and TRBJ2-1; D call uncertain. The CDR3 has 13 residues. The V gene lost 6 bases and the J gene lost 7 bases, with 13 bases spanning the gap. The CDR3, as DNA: TGTGCCAGCAGGTTGAACGTAGGAAATGAGCAGTTCTTC. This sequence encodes CASRLNVGNEQFF.

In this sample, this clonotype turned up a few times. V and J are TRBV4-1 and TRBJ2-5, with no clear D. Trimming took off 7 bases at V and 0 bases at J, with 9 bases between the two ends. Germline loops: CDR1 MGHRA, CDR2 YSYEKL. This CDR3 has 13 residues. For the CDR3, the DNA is TGCGCCAGCACCCCCGAGGACCAAGAGACCCAGTACTTC. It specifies CASTPEDQETQYF.

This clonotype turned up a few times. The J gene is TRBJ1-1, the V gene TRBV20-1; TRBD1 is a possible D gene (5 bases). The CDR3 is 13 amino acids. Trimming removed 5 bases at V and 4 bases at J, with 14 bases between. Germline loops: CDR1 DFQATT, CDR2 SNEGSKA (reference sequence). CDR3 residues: CSADLGGVTEAFF. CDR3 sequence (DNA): TGCAGTGCTGATTTGGGGGGAGTCACTGAAGCTTTCTTT.

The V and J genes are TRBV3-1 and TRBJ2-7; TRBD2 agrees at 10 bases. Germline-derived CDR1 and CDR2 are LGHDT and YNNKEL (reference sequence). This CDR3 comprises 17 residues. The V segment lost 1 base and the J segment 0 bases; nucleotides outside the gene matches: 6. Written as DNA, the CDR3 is TGTGCCAGCAGCCAAGCCCTAGCGGGAGCTTACTCCTACGAGCAGTACTTC. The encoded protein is CASSQALAGAYSYEQYF.

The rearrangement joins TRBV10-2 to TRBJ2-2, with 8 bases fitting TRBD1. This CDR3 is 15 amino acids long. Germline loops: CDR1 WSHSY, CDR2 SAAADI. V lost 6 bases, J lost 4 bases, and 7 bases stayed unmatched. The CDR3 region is CASRQGARGTGELFF. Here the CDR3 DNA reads TGCGCCAGCAGGCAGGGGGCGAGAGGCACCGGGGAGCTGTTTTTT.

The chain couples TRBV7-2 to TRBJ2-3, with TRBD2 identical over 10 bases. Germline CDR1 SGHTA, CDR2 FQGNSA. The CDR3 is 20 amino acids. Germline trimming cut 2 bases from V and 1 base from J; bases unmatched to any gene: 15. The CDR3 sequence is CASSLPLLAGSRRGTDTQYF. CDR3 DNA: TGTGCCAGCAGCTTACCCCTACTAGCGGGATCGAGGAGGGGCACAGATACGCAGTATTTT. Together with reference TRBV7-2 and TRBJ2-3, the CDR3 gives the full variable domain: GAGVSQSPSNKVTEKGKDVELRCDPISGHTALYWYRQSLGQGLEFLIYFQGNSAPDKSGLPSDRFSAERTGGSVSTLTIQRTQQEDSAVYLCASSLPLLAGSRRGTDTQYFGPGTRLTVL.

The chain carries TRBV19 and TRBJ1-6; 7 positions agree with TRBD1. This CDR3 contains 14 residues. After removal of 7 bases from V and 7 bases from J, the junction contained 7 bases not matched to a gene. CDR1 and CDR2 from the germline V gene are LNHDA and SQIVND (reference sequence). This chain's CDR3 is CASTPTGRNSPLHF. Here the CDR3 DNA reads TGTGCCAGTACTCCGACAGGGCGAAATTCACCCCTCCACTTT.

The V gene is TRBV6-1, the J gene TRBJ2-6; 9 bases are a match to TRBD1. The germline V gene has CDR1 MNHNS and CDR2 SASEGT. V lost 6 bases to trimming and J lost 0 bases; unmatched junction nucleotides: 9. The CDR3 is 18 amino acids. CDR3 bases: TGTGCCAGCAGCCGCCCCGGGACAGGGTACTCTGGGGCCAACGTCCTGACTTTC. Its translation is CASSRPGTGYSGANVLTF.

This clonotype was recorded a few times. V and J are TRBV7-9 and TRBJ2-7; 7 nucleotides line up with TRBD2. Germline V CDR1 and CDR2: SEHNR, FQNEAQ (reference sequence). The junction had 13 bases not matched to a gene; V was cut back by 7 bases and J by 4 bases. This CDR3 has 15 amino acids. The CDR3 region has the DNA TGTGCCAGCAAAGGTGGGAGGGGCACTGGATACGAGCAGTACTTC. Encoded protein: CASKGGRGTGYEQYF.

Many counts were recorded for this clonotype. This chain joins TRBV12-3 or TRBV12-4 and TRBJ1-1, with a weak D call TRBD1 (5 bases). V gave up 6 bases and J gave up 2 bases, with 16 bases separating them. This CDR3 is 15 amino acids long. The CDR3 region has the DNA TGTGCCAGCAGCCCCACCGGGACGGCAAACACTGAAGCTTTCTTT. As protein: CASSPTGTANTEAFF.

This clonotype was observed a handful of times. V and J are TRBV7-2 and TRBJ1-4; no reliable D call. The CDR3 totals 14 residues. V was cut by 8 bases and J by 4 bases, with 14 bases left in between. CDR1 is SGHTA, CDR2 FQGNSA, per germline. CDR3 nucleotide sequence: TGTGCCAGCGGAAACGGCCCCCTTAATGAAAAACTGTTTTTT. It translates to CASGNGPLNEKLFF.

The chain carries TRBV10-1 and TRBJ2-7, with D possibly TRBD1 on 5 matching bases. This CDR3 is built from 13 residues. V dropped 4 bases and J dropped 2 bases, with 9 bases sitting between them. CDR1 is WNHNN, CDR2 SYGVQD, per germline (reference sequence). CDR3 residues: CASSVGATYEQYF. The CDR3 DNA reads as TGCGCCAGCAGTGTAGGGGCGACCTACGAGCAGTACTTC.